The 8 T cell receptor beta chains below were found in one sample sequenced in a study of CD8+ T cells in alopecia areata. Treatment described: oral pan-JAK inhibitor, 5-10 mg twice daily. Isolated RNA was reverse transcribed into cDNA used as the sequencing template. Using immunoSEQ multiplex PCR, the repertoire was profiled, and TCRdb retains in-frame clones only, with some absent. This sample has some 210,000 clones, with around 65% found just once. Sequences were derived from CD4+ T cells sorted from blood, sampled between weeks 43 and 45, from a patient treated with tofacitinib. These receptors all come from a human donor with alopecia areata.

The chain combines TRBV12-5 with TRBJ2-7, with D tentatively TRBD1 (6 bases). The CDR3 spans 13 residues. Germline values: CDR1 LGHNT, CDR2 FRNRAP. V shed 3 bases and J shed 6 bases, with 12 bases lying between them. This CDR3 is CASGFSRGGEQYF. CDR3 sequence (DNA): TGTGCTAGTGGTTTCTCCAGGGGTGGCGAGCAGTACTTC. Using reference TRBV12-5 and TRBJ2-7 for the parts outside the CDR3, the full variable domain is DARVTQTPRHKVTEMGQEVTMRCQPILGHNTVFWYRQTMMQGLELLAYFRNRAPLDDSGMPKDRFSAEMPDATLATLKIQPSEPRDSAVYFCASGFSRGGEQYFGPGTRLTVT.

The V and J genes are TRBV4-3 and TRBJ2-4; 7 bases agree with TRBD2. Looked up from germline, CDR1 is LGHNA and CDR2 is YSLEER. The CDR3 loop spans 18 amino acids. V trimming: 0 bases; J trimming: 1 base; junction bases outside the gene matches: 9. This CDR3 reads CASSQDRGGVSAKNIQYF. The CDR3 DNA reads TGCGCCAGCAGCCAAGATAGGGGAGGGGTTTCGGCCAAAAACATTCAGTACTTC.

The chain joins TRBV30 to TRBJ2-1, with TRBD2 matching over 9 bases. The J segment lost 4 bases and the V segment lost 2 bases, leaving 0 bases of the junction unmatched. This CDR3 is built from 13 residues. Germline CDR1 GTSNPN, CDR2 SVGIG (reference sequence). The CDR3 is CAWSSGGYNEQFF. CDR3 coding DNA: TGTGCCTGGAGTAGCGGGGGGTACAATGAGCAGTTCTTC.

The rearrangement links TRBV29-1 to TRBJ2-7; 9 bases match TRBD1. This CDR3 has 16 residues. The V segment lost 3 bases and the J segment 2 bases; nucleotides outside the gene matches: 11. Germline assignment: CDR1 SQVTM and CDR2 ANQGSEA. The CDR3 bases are TGCAGCGTTGACGTCCCTGGGACAGGGAAAACCTACGAGCAGTACTTC. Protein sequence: CSVDVPGTGKTYEQYF.

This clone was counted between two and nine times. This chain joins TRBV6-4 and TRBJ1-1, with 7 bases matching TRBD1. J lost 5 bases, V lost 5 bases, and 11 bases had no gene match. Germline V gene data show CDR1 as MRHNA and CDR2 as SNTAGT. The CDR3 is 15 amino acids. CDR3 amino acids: CASSHEGLDRTEAFF. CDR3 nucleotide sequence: TGTGCCAGCAGTCATGAGGGTCTGGACAGGACTGAAGCTTTCTTT.

CDR3 nucleotide sequence: TGCGCCAGCAGTCCAAATGCGGGATACACTGAAGCTTTCTTT. As protein: CASSPNAGYTEAFF. The V and J genes are TRBV5-1 and TRBJ1-1, with D unresolved. Trimming pared 5 bases from V and 3 bases from J, leaving 14 bases between. The CDR3 extends over 14 amino acids. CDR1 and CDR2 (germline): SGHRS, YFSETQ.

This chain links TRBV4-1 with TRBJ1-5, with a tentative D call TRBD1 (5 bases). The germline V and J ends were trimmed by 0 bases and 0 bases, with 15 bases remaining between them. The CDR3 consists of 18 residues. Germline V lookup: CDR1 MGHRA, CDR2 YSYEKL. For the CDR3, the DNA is TGCGCCAGCAGCCAAGATCCCGGGACCGCCTATAGCAATCAGCCCCAGCATTTT. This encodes CASSQDPGTAYSNQPQHF.

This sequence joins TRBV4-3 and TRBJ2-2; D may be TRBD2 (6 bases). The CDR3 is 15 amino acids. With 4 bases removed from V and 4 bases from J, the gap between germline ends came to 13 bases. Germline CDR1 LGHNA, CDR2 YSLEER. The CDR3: CASSPSGYGTGELFF. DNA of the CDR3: TGCGCCAGCAGCCCGAGCGGGTACGGCACCGGGGAGCTGTTTTTT.